This TCR beta chain stems from a study of cytotoxic CD8 clonotypes in ibrutinib-treated CLL. Study-wide findings and caveats: Contraction or stability on treatment characterized the public clonotypes, which were uncommon.

Worth noting for this clone: Its antigen is still unknown.

Libraries were prepared by immunoSEQ multiplex PCR; TCRdb keeps only in-frame clonotypes and omits some of them. The table records about 160,000 clones, roughly 84% of them present only once. Trimming took 0 bases from V and 7 from J, leaving 16 bases between them. Germline CDR1 and CDR2: GTSNPN and SVGIG (reference sequence). The CDR3 runs 15 residues. The sample here was PBMCs, taken at disease progression, from a patient treated with ibrutinib. This TCR was recovered from a human donor with chronic lymphocytic leukemia. The V and J genes are TRBV30 and TRBJ1-3; D is unclear. In DNA form, the CDR3 reads TGTGCCTGGAGTGTACTCGCATTGTCGAGGAACACCATATATTTT. Amino acids: CAWSVLALSRNTIYF.